Included here is one T cell receptor (beta chain) sequence, with context. V was pared by 2 bases and J by 3 bases, with 14 bases between. The CDR3 is 15 amino acids. Per the germline V gene, CDR1 is MNHEY and CDR2 is SMNVEV (reference sequence). Sequenced by immunoSEQ multiplex PCR; TCRdb stores in-frame clones only, minus some. In the table there are around 250,000 clones, 70% of which are singletons. The sample originates from a study of cytotoxic CD8 clonotypes in ibrutinib-treated CLL. This material consisted of PBMCs, taken after 24 months of ibrutinib treatment. The sequence came from a human donor with chronic lymphocytic leukemia. The V and J genes are TRBV27 and TRBJ2-7; maybe TRBD2 (5 bases). The CDR3 region is CASSLQFGKDYEQYF. In DNA form, the CDR3 reads TGTGCCAGCAGTTTACAGTTCGGGAAAGACTACGAGCAGTACTTC.